This paragraph covers one TCR beta chain sequence. In the original processing: Quantification of nucleated cells was approximated via reference gene primer amplification. Produced via immunoSEQ multiplex PCR; TCRdb's table is partial and in-frame only. Clone size and the V and J calls come from that table; the DNA yielded D and trimming. The sample lists approximately 70,000 clones; around 86% were seen once. This entry belongs to a study of blood T cell repertoires in COVID-19. Overall study context: From the United States, Italy and Spain came samples of acute and convalescent COVID-19. PBMCs, B-cell-depleted T cells, or T cells were the source of the cDNA or gDNA that made up the material.

The CDR3 spans 15 residues. Looked up from germline, CDR1 is SNHLY and CDR2 is FYNNEI. Losses at the gene ends were 6 bases for V and 5 bases for J; bases not matched to a gene: 6. The chain combines TRBV2 with TRBJ1-5; 11 nucleotides agree with TRBD1. Sequenced: peripheral blood. The TCR originated in a man aged 50 or older with active COVID-19. The CDR3 nucleotides are TGTGCCAGCAGGGGGACAGGGGGTGAGTATCAGCCCCAGCATTTT. It specifies CASRGTGGEYQPQHF.